This is a list of T cell receptor beta chains from one sample in a study of shared clonotypes between healthy human individuals. This table comes from immunoSEQ multiplex PCR, and its TCRdb copy is limited to in-frame clones, with some not included. The table records around 2,000,000 clones, about 95% of them present only once. Sequenced sample: naive CD8+ T cells sorted from blood. The receptors come from a man aged 18-30 years in good health. CDR3s include the opening cysteine and the closing phenylalanine or tryptophan. Each record gives: clone size, D gene, CDR3 length, V gene, J gene, CDR3 protein, CDR3 DNA. D genes are given only for firm matches. Some rows have no size entry. The others give once, few or many, or a class for an expanded clone.

clone size: -
D gene: -
CDR3 length: 12
V gene: TRBV9
J gene: TRBJ1-1
CDR3 protein: CASSELGAEAFF
CDR3 DNA: TGTGCCAGCAGCGAACTGGGCGCGGAGGCTTTCTTT

clone size: -
D gene: -
CDR3 length: 14
V gene: TRBV13
J gene: TRBJ2-2
CDR3 protein: CASSLEVTTGELFF
CDR3 DNA: TGTGCCAGCAGCTTAGAAGTCACCACCGGGGAGCTGTTTTTT

clone size: -
D gene: -
CDR3 length: 11
V gene: TRBV29-1
J gene: TRBJ1-4
CDR3 protein: CSVIVNEKLFF
CDR3 DNA: TGCAGCGTTATAGTTAATGAAAAACTGTTTTTT

clone size: -
D gene: TRBD1
CDR3 length: 15
V gene: TRBV7-8
J gene: TRBJ2-7
CDR3 protein: CASSPRTGGSYEQYF
CDR3 DNA: TGTGCCAGCAGCCCGCGGACAGGGGGCTCCTACGAGCAGTACTTC

clone size: -
D gene: TRBD1
CDR3 length: 14
V gene: TRBV27
J gene: TRBJ2-7
CDR3 protein: CASSPVTGSYEQYF
CDR3 DNA: TGTGCCAGCAGTCCCGTGACAGGGTCCTACGAGCAGTACTTC

clone size: -
D gene: -
CDR3 length: 13
V gene: TRBV7-6
J gene: TRBJ2-7
CDR3 protein: CASSPRYRYEQYF
CDR3 DNA: TGTGCCAGCAGCCCCCGGTATCGGTACGAGCAGTACTTC

clone size: -
D gene: TRBD1
CDR3 length: 15
V gene: TRBV5-1
J gene: TRBJ1-2
CDR3 protein: CASSWATGGRSGYTF
CDR3 DNA: TGCGCCAGCAGCTGGGCGACAGGGGGAAGATCTGGCTACACCTTC

clone size: -
D gene: TRBD2
CDR3 length: 15
V gene: TRBV5-6
J gene: TRBJ2-3
CDR3 protein: CASSFGLAGVDTQYF
CDR3 DNA: TGTGCCAGCAGCTTTGGACTAGCGGGAGTAGATACGCAGTATTTT

clone size: -
D gene: -
CDR3 length: 15
V gene: TRBV5-5
J gene: TRBJ2-2
CDR3 protein: CASSAAPAGPGELFF
CDR3 DNA: TGTGCCAGCAGCGCCGCACCGGCAGGGCCCGGGGAGCTGTTTTTT

clone size: -
D gene: -
CDR3 length: 16
V gene: TRBV13
J gene: TRBJ2-2
CDR3 protein: CASSLRRSRDTGELFF
CDR3 DNA: TGTGCCAGCAGCTTACGCCGGAGCCGCGACACCGGGGAGCTGTTTTTT

clone size: -
D gene: TRBD2
CDR3 length: 15
V gene: TRBV7-9
J gene: TRBJ2-1
CDR3 protein: CASTPGGRALNEQFF
CDR3 DNA: TGTGCCAGCACCCCGGGCGGGAGGGCTCTCAATGAGCAGTTCTTC

clone size: -
D gene: -
CDR3 length: 19
V gene: TRBV7-2
J gene: TRBJ1-2
CDR3 protein: CASSLDGWQYRDSNYGYTF
CDR3 DNA: TGTGCCAGCAGCTTAGATGGGTGGCAGTACCGCGACTCTAACTATGGCTACACCTTC

clone size: -
D gene: -
CDR3 length: 10
V gene: TRBV27
J gene: TRBJ1-2
CDR3 protein: CASSKDGYTF
CDR3 DNA: TGTGCCAGCAGCAAGGATGGCTACACCTTC

clone size: -
D gene: -
CDR3 length: 12
V gene: TRBV28
J gene: TRBJ2-2
CDR3 protein: CASSLPTGELFF
CDR3 DNA: TGTGCCAGCAGTTTACCTACCGGGGAGCTGTTTTTT

clone size: once
D gene: -
CDR3 length: 14
V gene: TRBV5-8
J gene: TRBJ2-1
CDR3 protein: CASSPGPGYNEQFF
CDR3 DNA: TGTGCCAGCAGCCCCGGGCCAGGATACAATGAGCAGTTCTTC

clone size: -
D gene: -
CDR3 length: 12
V gene: TRBV7-9
J gene: TRBJ2-7
CDR3 protein: CASSTGTYEQYF
CDR3 DNA: TGTGCCAGCAGCACCGGGACCTACGAGCAGTACTTC

clone size: once
D gene: -
CDR3 length: 13
V gene: TRBV4-1
J gene: TRBJ2-3
CDR3 protein: CASSQDPENTQYF
CDR3 DNA: TGCGCCAGCAGCCAAGATCCGGAGAATACGCAGTATTTT

clone size: -
D gene: -
CDR3 length: 14
V gene: TRBV19
J gene: TRBJ1-2
CDR3 protein: CASSIPGFQYPSTF
CDR3 DNA: TGTGCCAGTAGTATTCCGGGTTTTCAATACCCATCCACCTTC

clone size: -
D gene: -
CDR3 length: 14
V gene: TRBV6-6
J gene: TRBJ2-3
CDR3 protein: CASSYATGGDTQYF
CDR3 DNA: TGTGCCAGCAGTTACGCGACAGGCGGAGATACGCAGTATTTT

clone size: -
D gene: TRBD1
CDR3 length: 20
V gene: TRBV4-1
J gene: TRBJ1-5
CDR3 protein: CASSAREAVGQGMSNQPQHF
CDR3 DNA: TGCGCCAGCAGCGCCCGGGAGGCCGTCGGACAGGGAATGAGCAATCAGCCCCAGCATTTT

clone size: -
D gene: -
CDR3 length: 9
V gene: TRBV19
J gene: TRBJ2-5
CDR3 protein: CASTETQYF
CDR3 DNA: TGTGCCAGTACGGAGACCCAGTACTTC

clone size: -
D gene: TRBD1
CDR3 length: 11
V gene: TRBV2
J gene: TRBJ1-1
CDR3 protein: CATPGQGSAFF
CDR3 DNA: TGTGCCACGCCCGGACAGGGCTCGGCTTTCTTT

clone size: once
D gene: TRBD1
CDR3 length: 16
V gene: TRBV6-5
J gene: TRBJ2-7
CDR3 protein: CASSYSTGQASYEQYF
CDR3 DNA: TGTGCCAGCAGTTACTCGACAGGACAGGCCTCCTACGAGCAGTACTTC

clone size: -
D gene: TRBD2
CDR3 length: 18
V gene: TRBV27
J gene: TRBJ2-3
CDR3 protein: CASSFPITSGGAGDTQYF
CDR3 DNA: TGTGCCAGCAGTTTCCCGATTACTAGCGGGGGGGCGGGAGATACGCAGTATTTT

clone size: -
D gene: -
CDR3 length: 13
V gene: TRBV5-4
J gene: TRBJ1-1
CDR3 protein: CASIPPGATEAFF
CDR3 DNA: TGTGCCAGCATCCCGCCTGGGGCCACTGAAGCTTTCTTT

clone size: once
D gene: -
CDR3 length: 14
V gene: TRBV27
J gene: TRBJ1-5
CDR3 protein: CASSLGSVNQPQHF
CDR3 DNA: TGTGCCAGCAGTTTGGGCAGTGTCAATCAGCCCCAGCATTTT

clone size: -
D gene: -
CDR3 length: 12
V gene: TRBV30
J gene: TRBJ2-3
CDR3 protein: CAWGLGTDTQYF
CDR3 DNA: TGTGCCTGGGGACTGGGCACAGATACGCAGTATTTT

clone size: medium-sized
D gene: -
CDR3 length: 14
V gene: TRBV6-5
J gene: TRBJ2-2
CDR3 protein: CASSYLGVTGELFF
CDR3 DNA: TGTGCCAGCAGTTACCTAGGGGTCACCGGGGAGCTGTTTTTT

clone size: -
D gene: -
CDR3 length: 11
V gene: TRBV29-1
J gene: TRBJ2-7
CDR3 protein: CSSGQSYEQYF
CDR3 DNA: TGCAGCTCCGGACAGTCCTACGAGCAGTACTTC

clone size: -
D gene: TRBD2
CDR3 length: 15
V gene: TRBV9
J gene: TRBJ2-7
CDR3 protein: CASSPASGGAPEQYF
CDR3 DNA: TGTGCCAGCAGCCCCGCTAGCGGGGGGGCCCCCGAGCAGTACTTC

clone size: -
D gene: -
CDR3 length: 13
V gene: TRBV27
J gene: TRBJ2-7
CDR3 protein: CASSYGGSYEQYF
CDR3 DNA: TGTGCCAGCAGTTACGGGGGCTCCTACGAGCAGTACTTC

clone size: -
D gene: TRBD2
CDR3 length: 14
V gene: TRBV7-9
J gene: TRBJ2-7
CDR3 protein: CASSRTSGAPEQYF
CDR3 DNA: TGTGCCAGCAGCCGAACTAGCGGGGCTCCCGAGCAGTACTTC

clone size: -
D gene: -
CDR3 length: 17
V gene: TRBV30
J gene: TRBJ1-5
CDR3 protein: CAWSVQGMPNSNQPQHF
CDR3 DNA: TGTGCCTGGAGTGTACAAGGGATGCCTAATAGCAATCAGCCCCAGCATTTT

clone size: -
D gene: -
CDR3 length: 11
V gene: TRBV2
J gene: TRBJ1-1
CDR3 protein: CASISPVEAFF
CDR3 DNA: TGTGCCAGCATCTCACCGGTAGAAGCTTTCTTT

clone size: -
D gene: TRBD1
CDR3 length: 12
V gene: TRBV7-9
J gene: TRBJ2-7
CDR3 protein: CASGTVLYEQYF
CDR3 DNA: TGTGCCAGCGGGACAGTCCTATACGAGCAGTACTTC

clone size: -
D gene: TRBD2
CDR3 length: 16
V gene: TRBV4-1
J gene: TRBJ2-1
CDR3 protein: CASSQAGLAGVNEQFF
CDR3 DNA: TGCGCCAGCAGCCAAGCCGGACTAGCGGGAGTCAATGAGCAGTTCTTC

clone size: -
D gene: -
CDR3 length: 14
V gene: TRBV6-5
J gene: TRBJ2-5
CDR3 protein: CASSYLGGLETQYF
CDR3 DNA: TGTGCCAGCAGTTACCTTGGGGGTCTGGAGACCCAGTACTTC

clone size: -
D gene: -
CDR3 length: 17
V gene: TRBV29-1
J gene: TRBJ2-3
CDR3 protein: CSVDGTLYSVTTDTQYF
CDR3 DNA: TGCAGCGTTGACGGGACCCTTTATTCGGTGACCACAGATACGCAGTATTTT

clone size: -
D gene: TRBD1
CDR3 length: 16
V gene: TRBV7-2
J gene: TRBJ2-7
CDR3 protein: CASSSDTGTGAYEQYF
CDR3 DNA: TGTGCCAGCAGCTCCGATACCGGGACAGGTGCCTACGAGCAGTACTTC

clone size: -
D gene: TRBD2
CDR3 length: 16
V gene: TRBV11-2
J gene: TRBJ2-1
CDR3 protein: CASSLEAGAAYNEQFF
CDR3 DNA: TGTGCCAGCAGCCTGGAAGCGGGAGCAGCCTATAATGAGCAGTTCTTC

clone size: -
D gene: -
CDR3 length: 15
V gene: TRBV5-8
J gene: TRBJ1-3
CDR3 protein: CASSLTRGSGNTIYF
CDR3 DNA: TGTGCCAGCAGCTTGACGAGGGGCTCTGGAAACACCATATATTTT

clone size: -
D gene: TRBD2
CDR3 length: 16
V gene: TRBV27
J gene: TRBJ2-1
CDR3 protein: CASRISRGSPYNEQFF
CDR3 DNA: TGTGCCAGCAGGATATCCCGCGGGAGTCCCTACAATGAGCAGTTCTTC

clone size: -
D gene: TRBD2
CDR3 length: 15
V gene: TRBV28
J gene: TRBJ2-1
CDR3 protein: CASSRLAGFYNEQFF
CDR3 DNA: TGTGCCAGCAGCCGACTAGCGGGGTTCTACAATGAGCAGTTCTTC

clone size: -
D gene: -
CDR3 length: 13
V gene: TRBV13
J gene: TRBJ2-7
CDR3 protein: CASSLGSDYEQYF
CDR3 DNA: TGTGCCAGCAGCTTAGGCTCCGACTACGAGCAGTACTTC

clone size: once
D gene: -
CDR3 length: 13
V gene: TRBV6-5
J gene: TRBJ2-6
CDR3 protein: CASSPTGANVLTF
CDR3 DNA: TGTGCCAGCAGTCCTACTGGGGCCAACGTCCTGACTTTC